Listed below are T cell receptor beta chains from one sample, sequenced in a study of T cell repertoires in cytomegalovirus infection. No cognate antigen is known for these TCRs. A single record per CDR3 protein comes from TCRdb applying MiXCR to the reads. The data hold about 340,000 distinct CDR3 sequences, with about 29% observed a single time. The sample consisted of cultured PBMCs, taken from culture after CMV antigen stimulation. The receptors originated from a human donor in good health (CMV status not recorded). Some clones in this sample may be carry-over from other donors' samples. CDR3s include the opening cysteine and the closing phenylalanine or tryptophan. The order of the fields is J gene, D gene, clone size, V gene, CDR3 DNA, CDR3 protein. D genes are given only for firm matches. Not all rows give a size; the values are once, few, many and, for expanded clones, a class.

TRBJ2-5	TRBD2	few	TRBV10-3	TGTGCCATCAGTGAATCTAGCGGGATGGGGGAGACCCAGTACTTC	CAISESSGMGETQYF
TRBJ2-4	-	few	TRBV7-9	TGTGCCAGCAGCTTCGACAGAGCCAAAAACATTCAGTACTTC	CASSFDRAKNIQYF
TRBJ1-4	TRBD1	-	TRBV6-6	TGTGCCAGCAGTGTCCGACAGGGGAGAGGTGAAAAACTGTTTTTT	CASSVRQGRGEKLFF
TRBJ2-1	TRBD2	-	TRBV11-2	TGTGCCAGCAGCTCACTCCGAGCGGGGACCTACAATGAGCAGTTCTTC	CASSSLRAGTYNEQFF
TRBJ2-1	TRBD2	few	TRBV9	TGTGCCAGTCAACGGGGACTAGCGGGATACAATGAGCAGTTCTTC	CASQRGLAGYNEQFF
TRBJ2-7	TRBD2	few	TRBV6-1	TGTGCCAGCAGTGGGGGTAGCGGGTCGCAGTACTTC	CASSGGSGSQYF
TRBJ1-5	-	few	TRBV27	TGTGCCAGCAGTTTCGGGGGGAGGGCCACCAATCAGCCCCAGCATTTT	CASSFGGRATNQPQHF
TRBJ2-3	TRBD1	-	TRBV19	TGTGCCAGTAGAAGGACAGGCGGCGCAGATACGCAGTATTTT	CASRRTGGADTQYF
TRBJ2-2	-	-	TRBV7-2	TGTGCCAGCAGATCCGCCGACATTCACACCGGGGAGCTGTTTTTT	CASRSADIHTGELFF
TRBJ2-7	-	few	TRBV12-3/TRBV12-4	TGTGCCAGCAGTCTGCGGACTACAATGCAGTACTTC	CASSLRTTMQYF
TRBJ2-5	-	-	TRBV11-1	TGTGCCAGCAGCCTAGGGATGGTACCTCCGACAGAGACCCAGTACTTC	CASSLGMVPPTETQYF
TRBJ2-4	-	-	TRBV7-9	TGTGCCAGCAGCGGAGGGGGCGGCGGCAAAAACATTCAGTACTTC	CASSGGGGGKNIQYF
TRBJ2-2	TRBD2	few	TRBV28	TGTGCCAGCAGTCCTACTCCGGGACTAGCGGCGAACACCGGGGAGCTGTTTTTT	CASSPTPGLAANTGELFF
TRBJ1-1	-	few	TRBV19	TGTGCCAGTAGTGAAGACGGCCAAGTGAACACTGAAGCTTTCTTT	CASSEDGQVNTEAFF